This T cell receptor beta chain is from a study of beta chain features in type 1 diabetes (dated by TCRdb to the late 2010s). Regarding the study in general: No differences in mean age, gender distribution, total cell number or subset yield were found between patients and healthy donors. A total of over 90,000,000 sorted cells were examined across all samples, and a strong correlation was observed between cell number per subset and RNA yield. In the study, recently diagnosed type 1 diabetes patients and matched healthy donors were compared on the TCRB repertoires of their sorted circulating CD4+ T cell subsets. Regulatory and stem cell-like memory subsets were isolated from only 8 patients and about eight healthy donors, whereas naive and central memory subsets came from all 30 or so donors. Results and caveats for the whole study, not just this receptor: Only small numbers of individuals were included in the HLA sub-analyses, which left unresolved whether HLA type had any influence on TCRB rearrangement. Shorter templates might have been favored by PCR, but patient and control samples were amplified and corrected together, so both groups would have been affected equally by any skew. Fewer insertions and more nucleotide deletions at VDJ recombination sites were observed in patients with type 1 diabetes, implying thymic rearrangement abnormalities. A moderate but significant shortening of TCRB CDR3 length was observed in type 1 diabetes patients in all four CD4+ subsets. Because cDNA rather than genomic DNA was sequenced, highly expressing activated cells could have been over-represented, although no difference in activation and CD3 levels was found between groups. The naive, central memory and regulatory TCRB repertoires appeared to resemble one another more closely among patients than among healthy donors.

The cysteine opens and the phenylalanine closes a CDR3 of 16 amino acids. CDR3 DNA is the only sequence kept; it has 48 bases, read in frame from the first base. For CDR1 and CDR2, the germline V gene (reference sequence) lists SGHNT and YYREEE. Ends trimmed: V by 4 bases, J by 0 bases; bases unmatched to a gene: 4. Comment on this clone: No antigen is known for it. No qualities accompany the bases; no much larger clone lies one base away.

Each donor gave one peripheral blood draw, averaging about 120 mL, which was collected into heparinised tubes. A BD FACSAria II was used to sort naive, central memory, regulatory and stem cell-like memory CD4+ T cells with a panel that included CD45RO, CCR7, CD25, CD127, CD95 and CD27. A purity above 95% was achieved for all sorted populations. PBMCs were isolated right away by Lymphoprep density gradient centrifugation and were stained directly, without culture. Samples were stained and sorted in pairs, with one healthy donor and one patient per experiment, so that batch effects were minimized. The High Capacity cDNA Reverse Transcription Kit was used to reverse transcribe all of the isolated RNA, meaning that expressed TCRB transcripts were what got sequenced. Naive, central memory and regulatory T cell samples underwent deep immunoSEQ sequencing, averaging around 3.6 million total reads per sample. After sorted cells were lysed in RLT buffer, RNA was extracted with DNase-treated RNeasy Micro or Mini kits, with the choice depending on cell number. To prevent cross-contamination, every cell subset was processed on its own, while patient and healthy donor samples were processed together. The immunoSEQ multiplex PCR was used to amplify TCRB sequences from cDNA, generating 87-bp fragments that spanned the CDR3 region. The amplicons were sequenced using the Illumina HiSeq platform. Per the source publication's procedure: Synthetic template baselines were used to correct PCR bias computationally, reads within Hamming distance 2 were collapsed, and singletons that could not be merged were discarded. By aligning reads against IMGT, V, D and J genes, CDR3 length, and insertions or deletions at six rearrangement sites were assigned. Within each subset, clonotype counts were normalized to sorted cell number, after which true diversity and Gini coefficients were computed with the tcR R package. The overlap coefficient, calculated on TCRB nucleotide sequences, was used to measure repertoire sharing. As a proxy for the pre-selection repertoire, out-of-frame TCRB sequences from naive cells were analyzed. TCRdb re-hosts the immuneACCESS table, in-frame sequences only. Its copies lack some clones; in the studies checked, an unresolved V gene accounts for under half of them, and the cause for the rest is not known. D and trimming were read from the DNA, whereas the V and J calls and clone size are those reported in that table. In this sample the table shows roughly 700,000 clones, 13% of which occur a single time. The top ten clonotypes cover about 0.02% of the sample.

Sequencing used naive CD4+ T cells from blood. What this sample's cell subset or site label stands for: true naive CD4+ T cells. The chain joins TRBV5-4 to TRBJ2-1; TRBD2 agrees with 10 junctional bases. This TCR was recovered from a man between 18 and 29 years old with type 1 diabetes. The CDR3 protein: CASSRPSGGSYNEQFF. Here is the DNA: TGTGCCAGCAGCCGCCCTAGCGGGGGCTCCTACAATGAGCAGTTCTTC.